Below, one T cell receptor beta chain is given with its context. PCR primers comprised 60 Vbeta and 13 Jbeta primers. Data came from immunoSEQ multiplex PCR; TCRdb stores just in-frame clones and leaves some out. The sample yields roughly 100,000 clones, over 55% seen once. The source of the sample is a study of cytomegalovirus exposure and HLA in healthy donors. Study-level background: An early data release held some 89 million unique TCRs from HLA-typed donors.

The CDR3 loop spans 14 amino acids. Germline CDR1 is LNHDA and CDR2 is SQIVND (reference sequence). The J segment lost 5 bases and the V segment lost 5 bases, leaving 7 bases of the junction unmatched. V is TRBV19 and J is TRBJ2-7; the match to TRBD2 covers 9 bases. This clonotype was obtained from a female donor in good health and CMV-seronegative. Sequenced: PBMCs. CDR3 in amino acids: CASSWTSALNEQYF. DNA for the CDR3: TGTGCCAGTAGTTGGACTAGCGCCCTAAACGAGCAGTACTTC.